This T cell receptor (beta chain) came from a study of blood T cell repertoires in COVID-19. The overall study: Sources were T cells, B-cell-depleted T cells, or PBMCs; the material itself was cDNA or gDNA.

Original handling: It was from reference gene primer amplification that nucleated cell counts were estimated. Libraries were prepared by immunoSEQ multiplex PCR; TCRdb keeps only in-frame clonotypes and omits some of them. V, J and clone size were drawn from that table, and D and trimming were deduced from the DNA. This sample has about 370,000 clones, with approximately 87% found just once. This clone was recorded only once. Germline assignment: CDR1 SEHNR and CDR2 FQNEAQ (reference sequence). The CDR3 runs to 14 residues. The V and J ends lost 4 bases and 6 bases respectively, with 13 bases between them. Seattle participants joined during active infection and were tracked over time.

The sequence was obtained from a woman aged 25 to 39 with COVID-19, enrolled during active disease. The sample was peripheral blood. This chain joins TRBV7-9 and TRBJ2-1; the D is unclear. The CDR3 coding sequence is TGTGCCAGCAGCTCCAGTGCCGAGGTCAATGAGCAGTTCTTC. It is translated as CASSSSAEVNEQFF.